This is a list of T cell receptor beta chains from one sample in a study of T cells in Graves' hyperthyroidism and ophthalmopathy. A single record per CDR3 protein comes from TCRdb applying MiXCR to the multiplex PCR reads. This table holds 300,000 or so distinct CDR3 sequences, approximately 17% found once. Sequences were obtained from blood. These receptors all come from a woman aged 60-70 years with Graves' ophthalmopathy. The CDR3 runs from the conserved cysteine through the conserved F or W. D genes are given only for firm matches. For some rows the clone size is stated as once, few or many, or as a class when expanded; others skip it.

d_gene	v_gene	j_gene	abundance	CDR3aa	CDR3nt
-	TRBV6-2/TRBV6-3	TRBJ1-2	many	CASSYGWSGGYTF	TGTGCCAGCAGTTACGGATGGAGTGGAGGCTACACCTTC
TRBD1	TRBV27	TRBJ2-2	-	CASSLSGTGATGELFF	TGTGCCAGCAGTTTGTCCGGGACAGGGGCCACCGGGGAGCTGTTTTTT
-	TRBV19	TRBJ1-2	few	CASSMPSGFGLPGDGYTF	TGTGCCAGTAGTATGCCATCGGGCTTCGGGCTGCCGGGTGACGGCTACACCTTC
-	TRBV5-6	TRBJ1-2	few	CASSSPGYGYTF	TGTGCCAGCAGCTCCCCAGGATATGGCTACACCTTC
TRBD1	TRBV5-8	TRBJ1-5	many	CASSRTGGGSQPQHF	TGTGCCAGCAGCCGGACAGGGGGCGGAAGTCAGCCCCAGCATTTT
TRBD1	TRBV5-1	TRBJ2-7	many	CASSLPPSRDSYEQYF	TGCGCCAGCAGCTTGCCTCCGTCCCGGGACAGCTACGAGCAGTACTTC
-	TRBV6-2/TRBV6-3	TRBJ1-6	-	CASSYRTGVNSPLHF	TGTGCCAGCAGTTATCGGACCGGAGTAAACTCACCCCTCCACTTT
-	TRBV7-7	TRBJ2-1	many	CASSLSSRSYNEQFF	TGTGCCAGCAGCTTAAGCTCGCGCAGCTACAATGAGCAGTTCTTC
-	TRBV6-1	TRBJ1-1	-	CASRVTGSRSTEAFF	TGTGCCAGCAGGGTTACAGGGTCGCGGAGCACTGAAGCTTTCTTT
-	TRBV28	TRBJ2-3	many	CASNGRVSGGTQYF	TGTGCCAGCAACGGAAGAGTTAGCGGAGGTACGCAGTATTTT